This record looks at one T cell receptor (beta chain) sequence and its context. Its target is unknown. The junction departs from germline at one end; a sequencing error may be responsible. The data were obtained in a study of tumor-infiltrating lymphocytes in primary liver carcinoma. Findings and limits, study-wide: Just about 7-25% of leading clones were found in every one of five regions.

This CDR3 region has 13 residues. Germline CDR1 and CDR2: SQVTM and ANQGSEA. TCR beta cDNA was made from 500 ng total RNA with a constant-region primer. Libraries of TCR beta came from three nested multiplex PCR rounds with slightly modified ARM-PCR. Each of the first two PCR rounds ran approximately 11 cycles with TRBV1-TRBV30 forward and C-beta reverse primers. TCRdb used MiXCR to reprocess the multiplex PCR reads, holding one entry per CDR3 protein. The sample includes 30,000 to 40,000 distinct CDR3 sequences, approximately 73% seen only once; the top ten take roughly 15%. Unsorted bulk tissue, about 17-33 mg of it, served as the source for co-extraction of RNA and DNA.

This TCR came from a man aged 35 to 55 with primary liver carcinoma and hepatitis B virus infection. Sequenced: liver tumor tissue from sampling region 4. Subset specified: tumor region T4, right-lateral pole. V is TRBV29-1 and J is TRBJ2-5; weak D call: TRBD2 (6 bases). The CDR3 is CNAPGGTQETQYF. DNA for the CDR3: TGTAACGCCCCCGGTGGGACTCAAGAGACCCAGTACTTC.